Following are 16 T cell receptor beta chains from one sample sequenced in a study of technical replicates of blood from a handful of donors. Only in-frame clones appear in the TCRdb table, and some are missing; sequencing was by immunoSEQ multiplex PCR. The sample contains about 79,000 clones, 94% of which appear only once. The sequencing input was T cells isolated from PBMCs. All receptors come from a human donor in good health.

The chain is built from TRBV5-1 and TRBJ2-1, with TRBD2 matching 7 bases. CDR1 and CDR2 from the germline V gene are SGHRS and YFSETQ. Germline trimming cut 2 bases from V and 6 bases from J; bases unmatched to any gene: 11. The CDR3 runs 16 residues. In DNA, the CDR3 is TGCGCCAGCAGCTTTAGCGGGTCCGGGGTTCGCAATGAGCAGTTCTTC. This encodes CASSFSGSGVRNEQFF.

This chain uses TRBV4-1 with TRBJ2-3; 10 bases match TRBD2. The CDR3 extends over 16 amino acids. The germline V gene has CDR1 MGHRA and CDR2 YSYEKL. The V gene end was trimmed by 4 bases and the J gene end by 3 bases; junction bases not matched to a gene: 7. The CDR3 DNA reads TGCGCCAGCAGCCTCCTTAGCGGGGGGATGACAGATACGCAGTATTTT. Residues: CASSLLSGGMTDTQYF.

The V call is TRBV25-1, the J call TRBJ2-3; D perhaps matches TRBD1 (5 bases). CDR1 is MGHDK, CDR2 SYGVNS, per germline. V was clipped by 3 bases and J by 2 bases, with 12 bases between them. The CDR3 consists of 15 residues. CDR3 DNA sequence: TGTGCCAGCAGTGACGCCGGCAGGGACACAGATACGCAGTATTTT. Translated: CASSDAGRDTDTQYF. The full variable domain, with the rest looked up from reference TRBV25-1 and TRBJ2-3, is EADIYQTPRYLVIGTGKKITLECSQTMGHDKMYWYQQDPGMELHLIHYSYGVNSTEKGDLSSESTVSRIRTEHFPLTLESARPSHTSQYLCASSDAGRDTDTQYFGPGTRLTVL.

J is TRBJ2-1 and V is TRBV10-2; possibly TRBD2 for D (5 bases). Germline assignment: CDR1 WSHSY and CDR2 SAAADI. The CDR3 extends over 16 amino acids. The V end lost 5 bases, the J end lost 0 bases, and 14 bases lay between the germline ends. The CDR3 reads CASSSYPGSSYNEQFF. CDR3 DNA sequence: TGCGCCAGCAGTTCATATCCTGGGAGCTCCTACAATGAGCAGTTCTTC.

The chain employs TRBV4-1 and TRBJ1-2; 7 bases are a match to TRBD1. The V and J ends lost 1 base and 1 base, in that order; junction bases with no gene match: 6. CDR1 MGHRA and CDR2 YSYEKL come from the germline V gene. The CDR3 is 16 amino acids. CDR3 amino acids: CASSQGTGGLNYGYTF. The CDR3 DNA reads as TGCGCCAGCAGCCAAGGGACAGGTGGGCTTAACTATGGCTACACCTTC.

The chain employs TRBV7-9 and TRBJ2-5; perhaps TRBD2 as D (5 bases). The CDR3 is 14 residues long. V was clipped by 5 bases and J by 5 bases, with 15 bases between them. Germline CDR1 is SEHNR and CDR2 is FQNEAQ (reference sequence). The CDR3 nucleotides read TGTGCCAGCAGCAATCTCATCGGCGGGGAGACCCAGTACTTC. Translation: CASSNLIGGETQYF.

The chain employs TRBV19 and TRBJ1-2; TRBD1 might be the D (6 bases). Germline CDR1 is LNHDA and CDR2 is SQIVND (reference sequence). The CDR3 is 16 amino acids. V dropped 3 bases and J dropped 4 bases, with 18 bases sitting between them. CDR3 sequence reads: CASSILTGRSSYGYTF. The CDR3 DNA follows: TGTGCCAGTAGTATCCTAACAGGGCGATCTTCCTATGGCTACACCTTC.

The chain uses TRBV7-6 and TRBJ2-7; 12 positions agree with TRBD2. Germline V gene data show CDR1 as SGHVS and CDR2 as FNYEAQ. The CDR3 is made up of 17 amino acids. V shed 0 bases and J 3 bases; nucleotides not matched to a gene: 6. In DNA form, the CDR3 reads TGTGCCAGCAGCTTAGCAGGGGGACTAGCGGGTATCTACGAGCAGTACTTC. Its translation: CASSLAGGLAGIYEQYF.

The chain employs TRBV11-3 and TRBJ2-1; perhaps TRBD1 as D (5 bases). In germline, CDR1 is SGHNT, CDR2 YENEEA. V was trimmed by 4 bases and J by 10 bases, leaving 26 bases between them. The CDR3 runs to 17 residues. CDR3 in amino acids: CASSWRNQGVWSGEQFF. In nucleotides, the CDR3 is TGTGCCAGCAGCTGGAGAAATCAGGGTGTCTGGTCAGGAGAGCAGTTCTTC.

This chain uses TRBV29-1 with TRBJ2-5; 9 bases fit TRBD1. Germline CDR1 and CDR2: SQVTM and ANQGSEA. The CDR3 runs to 14 residues. J was trimmed by 5 bases and V by 6 bases; bases with no gene match: 10. This CDR3 reads CSVPPGTGSETQYF. The DNA of the CDR3 is TGCAGCGTCCCTCCCGGGACAGGGAGTGAGACCCAGTACTTC.

The chain has TRBV7-6 and TRBJ2-1, with TRBD1 matching over 7 bases. CDR1 is SGHVS, CDR2 FNYEAQ, per germline. This CDR3 comprises 15 residues. J gave up 8 bases and V 5 bases, and 12 bases lay outside the gene matches. The CDR3 spells CASSVPGQKSYEQFF. The CDR3 DNA reads TGTGCCAGCAGCGTACCGGGACAGAAATCTTATGAGCAGTTCTTC.

J is TRBJ1-2 and V is TRBV10-2; TRBD1 matches at 7 bases. The CDR3 totals 13 residues. The V gene's germline CDR1 is WSHSY and CDR2 SAAADI. With V trimmed by 3 bases and J by 4 bases, 2 bases remained unmatched. CDR3 coding DNA: TGCGCCAGCAGTGATGCAGGGGGCTATGGCTACACCTTC. Protein: CASSDAGGYGYTF.

J is TRBJ1-3 and V is TRBV9; D gene unclear. V lost 4 bases and J lost 4, with 15 bases in between. CDR1 is SGDLS and CDR2 is YYNGEE in the germline V gene. CDR3 length: 15 amino acids. The CDR3 region has the DNA TGTGCCAGCAGCTTCGACACGACCACGGGAAACACCATATATTTT. This encodes CASSFDTTTGNTIYF.

The chain carries TRBV5-6 and TRBJ2-7, with 7 bases identical to TRBD2. Germline-derived CDR1 and CDR2 are SGHDT and YYEEEE. The CDR3 spans 16 residues. Trimming removed 6 bases from V and 9 bases from J; junction bases left unmatched: 21. The CDR3 DNA sequence: TGTGCCAGCAACCTGCTTGGGGGGGAATCTCGGCGGGGGCAGTACTTC. This sequence encodes CASNLLGGESRRGQYF.

This chain links TRBV7-9 with TRBJ2-7; the D is unclear. CDR3 length: 14 residues. In germline, CDR1 is SEHNR, CDR2 FQNEAQ (reference sequence). Trimming took off 2 bases at V and 1 base at J, with 9 bases between the two ends. CDR3 DNA sequence: TGTGCCAGCAGCTTAAATCAGGTATCCTACGAGCAGTACTTC. Translation: CASSLNQVSYEQYF.

The V gene is TRBV5-1, the J gene TRBJ1-1; D not certain. Germline V gives CDR1 SGHRS, CDR2 YFSETQ. Trimming took 0 bases from V and 1 from J, leaving 10 bases between them. This CDR3 contains 15 residues. In DNA form, the CDR3 reads TGCGCCAGCAGCTTGGTCGCAGGCACGAACACTGAAGCTTTCTTT. Residues: CASSLVAGTNTEAFF.